The source of this TCR beta chain is a study of CD8 T cells in ankylosing spondylitis. V lost 1 base and J 0 bases, leaving 13 bases between the germline ends. From germline, CDR1 is PRHDT and CDR2 FYEKMQ (reference sequence). The CDR3 sequence is 17 residues long. Each CDR3 protein gets one entry after TCRdb re-called the 5' RACE reads with MiXCR. The sample lists about 160,000 distinct CDR3 sequences, about 16% occurring once. Overall study results and limits: A TCR beta motif made of several highly homologous variants seemed typical of ankylosing spondylitis blood.

Remarks on this clonotype: What it recognizes is unknown.

This clonotype was obtained from a male donor with ankylosing spondylitis or in good health (not recorded which). This rearrangement joins TRBV13 to TRBJ1-3, with D hard to call. Sequenced input: blood, either unsorted or a sorted T cell fraction (not recorded which). The chain's CDR3 is CASSLVGDYGSGNTIYF. CDR3 sequence (DNA): TGTGCCAGCAGCTTAGTTGGGGATTACGGCTCTGGAAACACCATATATTTT.